This TCR beta chain was captured in a study of cytomegalovirus exposure and HLA in healthy donors. Vbeta (60) and Jbeta (13) primers were used in the PCR. Generated by immunoSEQ multiplex PCR, the TCRdb table keeps only in-frame clones and is missing some. The sample carries approximately 100,000 clones, more than 60% recorded once. With respect to this clone: Its antigen is still unknown.

Study-wide results and caveats: Three CMV-associated chains proved CMV antigen-specific in vitro.

J lost 4 bases, V lost 2 bases, and 6 bases had no gene match. Germline assignment: CDR1 SNHLY and CDR2 FYNNEI. The CDR3 is 15 residues long. This sequence was found in a female donor in good health and CMV-seropositive. Sequencing used PBMCs. The chain carries TRBV2 and TRBJ2-5; 8 bases match TRBD2. In DNA, the CDR3 is TGTGCCAGCAGTGAATCCGGGAGGGGGGGAGAGACCCAGTACTTC. Its protein is CASSESGRGGETQYF.